The source of this T cell receptor beta chain is a study of blood T cell repertoires in COVID-19. Trimming pared 6 bases from V and 4 bases from J, leaving 11 bases between. Germline CDR1 is MDHEN and CDR2 is SYDVKM. The CDR3 consists of 13 residues. Repertoires were generated with immunoSEQ multiplex PCR, while TCRdb's copy carries only in-frame clones and drops some. This table holds about 320,000 clones, about nine tenths found once. J is TRBJ2-3 and V is TRBV28; no firm D call. This receptor was identified in a man between 60 and 70 years old who had recovered from COVID-19. The specimen was PBMCs or T cells enriched from blood (not recorded which). CDR3 sequence (DNA): TGTGCCAGCAGCGACTCCGTCCCAGATACGCAGTATTTT. It is translated as CASSDSVPDTQYF.